These T cell receptor beta chains were read from a single sample in a study of cytomegalovirus exposure and HLA in healthy donors. Generated by immunoSEQ multiplex PCR, the TCRdb table keeps only in-frame clones and is missing some. This sample has under 200,000 clones; 70% to 90% occur once, and the top ten carry roughly 6%. The sample taken for sequencing was PBMCs. These receptors were obtained from a woman in her 30s in good health and CMV-seronegative. The CDR3 runs from the conserved cysteine through the conserved F or W. A D gene is named only where the DNA matches it firmly. For some rows the clone size is stated as once, few or many, or as a class when expanded; others skip it.

size,V,D,J,CDR3,DNA
few,TRBV7-2,TRBD1,TRBJ2-7,CASSSSGTGTYEQYF,TGTGCCAGCAGCTCCTCCGGGACAGGGACCTACGAGCAGTACTTC
NA,TRBV9,NA,TRBJ2-7,CASSVAPGQKLYEQYF,TGTGCCAGCAGCGTAGCTCCAGGGCAAAAACTCTACGAGCAGTACTTC
NA,TRBV7-9,NA,TRBJ2-7,CASSLDFYEQYF,TGTGCCAGCAGCTTAGATTTTTACGAGCAGTACTTC
NA,TRBV2,TRBD1,TRBJ1-2,CASSLKGAGDGYTF,TGTGCCAGCAGTCTTAAGGGGGCTGGGGATGGCTACACCTTC
NA,TRBV27,TRBD2,TRBJ2-1,CASRRGGRAYWEQFF,TGTGCCAGCAGGAGGGGCGGGAGGGCCTATTGGGAGCAGTTCTTC
NA,TRBV6-5,NA,TRBJ2-1,CASSPSRTQEQFF,TGTGCCAGCAGTCCGTCCCGGACCCAAGAGCAGTTCTTC
NA,TRBV15,NA,TRBJ1-2,CATSGGHLNYGYTF,TGTGCCACCAGCGGGGGACACCTCAACTATGGCTACACCTTC
NA,TRBV4-2,NA,TRBJ2-5,CASSQEWGDQETQYF,TGTGCCAGCAGCCAAGAATGGGGCGACCAAGAGACCCAGTACTTC
NA,TRBV10-2,NA,TRBJ2-7,CASSETESYEQYF,TGCGCCAGCAGTGAGACGGAGTCCTACGAGCAGTACTTC
NA,TRBV27,NA,TRBJ2-3,CASSLTTRLNTDTQYF,TGTGCCAGCAGTTTAACTACTAGACTAAACACAGATACGCAGTATTTT
NA,TRBV2,TRBD2,TRBJ2-7,CASRAGTSGRAPLNEQYF,TGTGCCAGCAGGGCAGGGACTAGCGGGAGGGCCCCTTTGAATGAGCAGTACTTC
NA,TRBV9,NA,TRBJ2-7,CASSVGGTTAQYF,TGTGCCAGCAGCGTAGGAGGGACAACCGCGCAGTACTTC
NA,TRBV5-1,NA,TRBJ2-1,CASSHEEGGSYNEQFF,TGCGCCAGCAGCCACGAAGAGGGAGGTTCATACAATGAGCAGTTCTTC
NA,TRBV5-4,NA,TRBJ2-5,CASSSRMYQETQYF,TGTGCCAGCAGCTCCAGGATGTACCAAGAGACCCAGTACTTC
NA,TRBV18,TRBD1,TRBJ1-4,CASSPGQGGKEKLFF,TGTGCCAGCTCACCCGGACAGGGGGGGAAGGAAAAACTGTTTTTT
NA,TRBV7-2,NA,TRBJ1-2,CASSLVRGRAIRSYGYTF,TGTGCCAGCAGCTTAGTTCGGGGCAGGGCTATACGCTCATATGGCTACACCTTC
NA,TRBV19,TRBD2,TRBJ2-3,CASGGDTQYF,TGTGCCAGCGGGGGGGATACGCAGTATTTT
NA,TRBV27,NA,TRBJ1-1,CASSPRGIGTEAFF,TGTGCCAGCAGCCCAAGGGGAATTGGGACTGAAGCTTTCTTT
few,TRBV5-6,NA,TRBJ2-7,CASSPARTEEQYF,TGTGCCAGCAGCCCAGCCCGGACGGAGGAGCAGTACTTC